This is a list of T cell receptor beta chains from one sample in a study of OX40 agonist ivuxolimab in advanced cancers. The table came from immunoSEQ multiplex PCR; TCRdb's copy has only in-frame clones and leaves some out. Seen here are about 54,000 clones, about 89% observed once, and the top ten hold 10% to 15%. The starting material was CD4+ or CD8+ T cells sorted from blood, obtained in a trial of the OX40 agonist ivuxolimab. Receptors originate from an adult with an advanced solid tumor such as melanoma, head and neck, liver or kidney cancer. The CDR3 runs from the conserved cysteine through the conserved F or W. D genes are given only for firm matches. Expanded clones are given a class, and other clones once, few, many or no size at all.

d_call j_call clone_size v_call cdr3_nt cdr3_aa
NA TRBJ1-2 NA TRBV5-1 TGCGCCAGCAGCTTGGGCGACAATAACTATGGCTACACCTTC CASSLGDNNYGYTF
TRBD1 TRBJ1-6 NA TRBV11-2 TGTGCCAGCAGCTTAGAGCAGGGGGCGCGGGATTCACCCCTCCACTTT CASSLEQGARDSPLHF
NA TRBJ2-5 NA TRBV29-1 TGCAGCGTTGACAGGGTTGGAAAAGAGACCCAGTACTTC CSVDRVGKETQYF
NA TRBJ1-3 once TRBV5-1 TGCGCCAGCAGCTTCGACAGCGGCTATGGAAACACCATATATTTT CASSFDSGYGNTIYF
NA TRBJ2-4 NA TRBV11-2 TGTGCCAGCAGCTTAGGTGGAGCCAAAAACATTCAGTACTTC CASSLGGAKNIQYF
NA TRBJ2-2 NA TRBV6-5 TGTGCCAGCAAATACTTGGGGTTGGACACCGGGGAGCTGTTTTTT CASKYLGLDTGELFF
NA TRBJ2-4 few TRBV14 TGTGCCAGCAGCGAATCTGGAGACGGAAAAAACATTCAGTACTTC CASSESGDGKNIQYF
TRBD1 TRBJ1-1 NA TRBV29-1 TGCAGCGTTGAACGCAGTGGACAGGGAGCTTTCTTT CSVERSGQGAFF
NA TRBJ1-5 NA TRBV5-3 TGTGCCAGAAGCTTGCGCAGGCACTATAGGCCCCAGCATTTT CARSLRRHYRPQHF
NA TRBJ2-7 NA TRBV11-3 TGTGCCAGCAGCTTAGGGGGCCCCGGGGGCTACGAGCAGTACTTC CASSLGGPGGYEQYF
NA TRBJ1-1 NA TRBV14 TGTGCCAGCAGCCAATTAAGTAGAACTGAAGCTTTCTTT CASSQLSRTEAFF
NA TRBJ2-7 NA TRBV7-9 TGTGCCAGCAGACCACAGGGTCTTGACGAGCAGTACTTC CASRPQGLDEQYF